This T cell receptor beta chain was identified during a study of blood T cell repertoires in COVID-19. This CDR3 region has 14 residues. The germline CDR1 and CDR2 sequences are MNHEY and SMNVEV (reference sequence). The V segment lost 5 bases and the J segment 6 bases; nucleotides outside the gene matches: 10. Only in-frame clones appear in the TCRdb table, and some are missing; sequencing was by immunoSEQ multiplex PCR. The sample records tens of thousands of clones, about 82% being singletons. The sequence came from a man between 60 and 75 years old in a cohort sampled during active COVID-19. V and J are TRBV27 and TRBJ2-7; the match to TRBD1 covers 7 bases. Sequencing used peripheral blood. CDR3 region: CASSEYRGAGEQYF. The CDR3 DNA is TGTGCCAGCAGTGAGTACAGGGGTGCGGGCGAGCAGTACTTC.